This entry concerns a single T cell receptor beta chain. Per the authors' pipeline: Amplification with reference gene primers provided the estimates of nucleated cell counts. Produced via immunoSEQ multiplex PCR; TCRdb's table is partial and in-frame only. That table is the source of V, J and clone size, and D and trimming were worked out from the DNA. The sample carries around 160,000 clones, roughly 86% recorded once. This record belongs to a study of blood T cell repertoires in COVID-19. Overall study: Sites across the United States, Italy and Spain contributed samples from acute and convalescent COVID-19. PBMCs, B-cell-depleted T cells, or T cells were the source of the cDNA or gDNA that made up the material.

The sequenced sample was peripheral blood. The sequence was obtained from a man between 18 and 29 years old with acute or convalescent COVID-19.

The CDR3 here is CASRRNGNQPQHF. CDR3 DNA sequence: TGTGCCAGCAGGAGGAACGGCAATCAGCCCCAGCATTTT. The chain recombines TRBV2 with TRBJ1-5; D call uncertain. Trimming cost V 6 bases and J 2 bases, with 8 bases left between them. The CDR3 length is 13 residues. Germline values: CDR1 SNHLY, CDR2 FYNNEI.